Following are 17 T cell receptor beta chains from one sample sequenced in a study of blood T cell repertoires in COVID-19. Repertoires were generated with immunoSEQ multiplex PCR, while TCRdb's copy carries only in-frame clones and drops some. This sample has tens of thousands of clones; 65% to 90% occur once, and the top ten carry 5.5% to 8%. Sequenced input: peripheral blood. Every receptor here comes from a man younger than 40 with COVID-19, enrolled during active disease.

The chain uses TRBV7-2 and TRBJ2-1, with 10 bases fitting TRBD2. CDR1 and CDR2 from the germline V gene are SGHTA and FQGNSA. V lost 1 base and J lost 7; bases outside the gene matches: 10. This CDR3 region has 17 residues. The DNA of the CDR3 is TGTGCCAGCAGCTTAGGGGAAGCGGGAGGGCTCAGGAATGAGCAGTTCTTC. Translation gives CASSLGEAGGLRNEQFF.

V and J are TRBV6-2 or TRBV6-3 and TRBJ1-2; 9 nucleotides align to TRBD1. Germline lookup yields CDR1 MNHEY and CDR2 SVGEGT. V was pared by 2 bases and J by 8 bases, with 3 bases of the junction left unmatched. This CDR3 contains 13 residues. CDR3 amino acids: CASSYGTGQGYTF. The CDR3 DNA reads TGTGCCAGCAGTTACGGGACAGGGCAGGGCTACACCTTC.

The chain employs TRBV28 and TRBJ1-2; TRBD1 is a possible D gene (5 bases). The CDR3 totals 13 residues. The V end lost 2 bases, the J end lost 8 bases, and 12 bases lay between the germline ends. Germline V gene lookup returns CDR1 MDHEN and CDR2 SYDVKM. The CDR3 DNA is TGTGCCAGCAGTTTAGTACAGGCGGCCGGCTACACCTTC. Amino acid sequence: CASSLVQAAGYTF.

The rearrangement links TRBV30 to TRBJ1-6; TRBD1 matches at 7 bases. The V gene's germline CDR1 is GTSNPN and CDR2 SVGIG (reference sequence). The CDR3 has 14 amino acids. After removal of 2 bases from V and 7 bases from J, the junction contained 5 bases not matched to a gene. This chain's CDR3 is CAWSPDRTNSPLHF. CDR3 DNA sequence: TGTGCCTGGAGTCCGGACAGGACGAATTCACCCCTCCACTTT.

V and J are TRBV2 and TRBJ2-7; the match to TRBD2 covers 13 bases. CDR1 and CDR2 from the germline V gene are SNHLY and FYNNEI. The trim removed 3 bases at V and 7 bases at J, leaving 3 bases unmatched. The CDR3 covers 14 residues. CDR3 residues: CASSDWGLAGEQYF. CDR3 nucleotides: TGTGCCAGCAGTGACTGGGGACTAGCGGGAGAGCAGTACTTC.

This clone was recorded once. The chain links TRBV7-2 to TRBJ2-3, with TRBD2 identical over 7 bases. This CDR3 region has 15 residues. The V gene's germline CDR1 is SGHTA and CDR2 FQGNSA. The J segment lost 0 bases and the V segment lost 5 bases, leaving 5 bases of the junction unmatched. The CDR3 DNA reads TGTGCCAGCAGCCCGCGGGGGTCTAGCACAGATACGCAGTATTTT. It yields the protein CASSPRGSSTDTQYF.

This clone has more than one count but fewer than ten. This sequence joins TRBV11-3 and TRBJ2-6; tentatively, D is TRBD2 (6 bases). The CDR3 is made up of 19 amino acids. V was shortened by 5 bases and J by 4 bases, with 24 bases between the two germline ends. The germline V gene has CDR1 SGHNT and CDR2 YENEEA. CDR3 in amino acids: CASSKDKTPGDHGANVLTF. CDR3 DNA: TGTGCCAGCAGCAAAGATAAGACTCCGGGGGACCACGGGGCCAACGTCCTGACTTTC.

J is TRBJ2-3 and V is TRBV9; 10 nucleotides agree with TRBD2. V lost 1 base to trimming and J lost 5 bases; unmatched junction nucleotides: 10. CDR3 length equals 17 residues. Germline CDR1 SGDLS, CDR2 YYNGEE. DNA of the CDR3: TGTGCCAGCAGCGTAAGGTCTAGCGGGAGCGAGGGAGATACGCAGTATTTT. Protein product: CASSVRSSGSEGDTQYF.

The chain employs TRBV11-2 and TRBJ2-3; tentative D call: TRBD2 (6 bases). Germline lookup yields CDR1 SGHAT and CDR2 FQNNGV. This CDR3 spans 13 amino acids. V lost 1 base, J lost 4 bases, and 6 bases lay in between. CDR3 bases: TGTGCCAGCAGCTTAGTAGCGGCAGATACGCAGTATTTT. Its translation is CASSLVAADTQYF.

This rearrangement joins TRBV4-1 to TRBJ1-4; D unclear. The CDR3 extends over 16 amino acids. Germline V gene lookup returns CDR1 MGHRA and CDR2 YSYEKL. Between the trimmed V and J ends, which lost 0 bases and 3 bases, there was a span of 11 bases. CDR3: CASSQDGSVANEKLFF. The CDR3 bases are TGCGCCAGCAGCCAAGACGGGTCGGTAGCTAATGAAAAACTGTTTTTT.

Sample share makes this clone medium-sized (0.01 to 0.1%). The V and J genes are TRBV19 and TRBJ2-3, with 14 bases identical to TRBD2. This CDR3 spans 13 amino acids. Germline V lookup: CDR1 LNHDA, CDR2 SQIVND (reference sequence). V lost 3 bases and J lost 14; bases outside the gene matches: 4. CDR3 sequence reads: CASSIGTSGSSYF. The CDR3 region has the DNA TGTGCCAGTAGTATCGGGACTAGCGGGAGTTCGTATTTT. The full variable domain, its missing parts supplied by reference TRBV19 and TRBJ2-3, is DGGITQSPKYLFRKEGQNVTLSCEQNLNHDAMYWYRQDPGQGLRLIYYSQIVNDFQKGDIAEGYSVSREKKESFPLTVTSAQKNPTAFYLCASSIGTSGSSYFGPGTRLTVL.

This clone has more than one count but fewer than ten. The chain is built from TRBV5-8 and TRBJ2-7, with a possible D match to TRBD1 (7 bases). Germline loops: CDR1 SGHTS, CDR2 YDEGEE. The CDR3 spans 17 residues. V gave up 0 bases and J gave up 5 bases, with 21 bases separating them. The CDR3 region is CASSLGSGFGGGDEQYF. CDR3 nucleotides: TGTGCCAGCAGCTTGGGCTCGGGGTTTGGAGGGGGCGACGAGCAGTACTTC.

V usage is TRBV14 and J usage is TRBJ2-4; possibly TRBD2 for D (6 bases). Germline values: CDR1 SGHDN, CDR2 FVKESK. This CDR3 is 14 amino acids long. The ends were cut back, 4 bases at V and 6 bases at J, with 13 bases in the middle. For the CDR3, the DNA is TGTGCCAGCAGCCCCGCGGGGAGCGGAAACATTCAGTACTTC. Translated: CASSPAGSGNIQYF.

This clone occurred once. The chain joins TRBV5-1 to TRBJ2-7; 7 bases are a match to TRBD2. Germline loops: CDR1 SGHRS, CDR2 YFSETQ. The length of the CDR3 is 14 residues. Trimming took 4 bases from V and 1 from J; bases not matched to a gene: 5. CDR3 in amino acids: CASSERLASYEQYF. Here the CDR3 DNA reads TGCGCCAGCAGCGAGAGACTAGCTTCCTACGAGCAGTACTTC. Complete variable domain (other parts from reference TRBV5-1 and TRBJ2-7): KAGVTQTPRYLIKTRGQQVTLSCSPISGHRSVSWYQQTPGQGLQFLFEYFSETQRNKGNFPGRFSGRQFSNSRSEMNVSTLELGDSALYLCASSERLASYEQYFGPGTRLTVT.

The rearrangement joins TRBV6-5 to TRBJ2-3; D is undetermined. The germline V gene encodes CDR1 MNHEY and CDR2 SVGAGI. V was cut by 4 bases and J by 7 bases, with 6 bases left in between. The CDR3 loop spans 11 amino acids. The CDR3 nucleotides are TGTGCCAGCAGTTGGGCGAATACGCAGTATTTT. It codes for CASSWANTQYF.

The genes are TRBV5-6 and TRBJ1-1; 9 bases map to TRBD1. The CDR3 loop spans 16 amino acids. Germline CDR1 reads SGHDT; CDR2 reads YYEEEE. V was clipped by 5 bases and J by 8 bases; unmatched bases: 16. The chain's CDR3 is CASRPQPGQGPPEAFF. The CDR3 bases are TGTGCCAGCAGGCCCCAGCCGGGACAGGGCCCGCCGGAAGCTTTCTTT.

This clone was counted a few times. The V gene is TRBV19, the J gene TRBJ2-1; 7 bases agree with TRBD2. This CDR3 has 15 amino acids. The germline CDR1 and CDR2 sequences are LNHDA and SQIVND (reference sequence). The ends lost 5 bases at V and 0 bases at J; junction bases unmatched: 4. The CDR3 nucleotides read TGTGCCAGTAGTTGGGACTACGACTCCTACAATGAGCAGTTCTTC. Translated, it gives CASSWDYDSYNEQFF.